The clone carrying this T cell receptor (beta chain) was counted a single time. Antigen specificity is unknown. Both 60 Vbeta primers and 13 Jbeta primers went into the PCR. Study processing details: Per a later analysis, the number of unique TCR beta chains was roughly 83 million, of which roughly 11 million were shared. Repertoires were generated with immunoSEQ multiplex PCR, while TCRdb's copy carries only in-frame clones and drops some. The V and J calls and clone size were taken over from that table, and D and trimming were inferred from the DNA. The top ten clones hold about 1.4% of a sample with over 120,000 clones, about 80% of them seen once. The study sampled nominally healthy donors, though unrecorded immune exposures were likely. The sample comes from a study of cytomegalovirus exposure and HLA in healthy donors. The study's findings and limits: In a later analysis, TCR beta V- and J-gene trimming showed a link to a missense DCLRE1C variant. Both high specificity and high sensitivity reportedly marked the classifier's diagnosis of cytomegalovirus status.

The sequenced sample consisted of PBMCs. This sequence originates from a man younger than 45 in good health and CMV-seropositive.

Written as DNA, the CDR3 is TGTGCCAGTAGTATTCCCCCCAAAAACGAGCAGTACTTC. Its translation: CASSIPPKNEQYF. The chain joins TRBV19 to TRBJ2-7; D call uncertain. Trimming left V 3 bases short and J 5 bases short, with 11 bases between. Looked up from germline, CDR1 is LNHDA and CDR2 is SQIVND (reference sequence). CDR3 length equals 13 residues.